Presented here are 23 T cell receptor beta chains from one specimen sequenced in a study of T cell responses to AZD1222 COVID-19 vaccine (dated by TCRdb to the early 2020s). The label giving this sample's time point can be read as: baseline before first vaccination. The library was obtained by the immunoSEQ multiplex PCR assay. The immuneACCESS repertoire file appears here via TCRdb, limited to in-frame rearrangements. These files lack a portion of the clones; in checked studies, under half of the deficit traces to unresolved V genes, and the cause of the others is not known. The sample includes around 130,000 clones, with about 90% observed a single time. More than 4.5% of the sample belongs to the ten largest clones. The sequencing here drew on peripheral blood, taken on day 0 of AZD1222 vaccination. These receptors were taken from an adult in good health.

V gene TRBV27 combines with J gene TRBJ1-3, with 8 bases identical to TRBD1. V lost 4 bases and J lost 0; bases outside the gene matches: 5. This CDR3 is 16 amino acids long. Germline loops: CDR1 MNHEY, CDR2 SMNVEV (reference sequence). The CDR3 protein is CASSSQGASSGNTIYF. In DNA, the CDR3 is TGTGCCAGCAGTTCTCAGGGGGCCTCCTCTGGAAACACCATATATTTT.

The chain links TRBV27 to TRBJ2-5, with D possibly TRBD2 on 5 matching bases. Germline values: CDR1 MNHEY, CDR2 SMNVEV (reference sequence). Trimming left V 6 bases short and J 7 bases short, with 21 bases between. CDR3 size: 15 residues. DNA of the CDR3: TGTGCCAGCAGCACGGGATCTCGAGCCCTGGGGACCCAGTACTTC. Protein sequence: CASSTGSRALGTQYF.

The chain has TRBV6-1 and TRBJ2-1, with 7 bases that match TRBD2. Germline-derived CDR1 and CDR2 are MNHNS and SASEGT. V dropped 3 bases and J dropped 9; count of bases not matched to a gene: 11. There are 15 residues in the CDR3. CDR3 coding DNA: TGTGCCAGCAGTGAGGGGAGGGCGGATGTCTCTGAGCAGTTCTTC. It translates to CASSEGRADVSEQFF.

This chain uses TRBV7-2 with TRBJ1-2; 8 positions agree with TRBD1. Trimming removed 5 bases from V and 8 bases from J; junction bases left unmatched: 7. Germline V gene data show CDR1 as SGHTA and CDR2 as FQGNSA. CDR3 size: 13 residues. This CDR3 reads CASSRRQGQGYTF. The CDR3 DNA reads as TGTGCCAGCAGCCGCCGACAGGGGCAAGGCTACACCTTC.

Here the CDR3 reads CASNRAGGQAQYF. The CDR3 nucleotides are TGTGCCAGCAACAGGGCGGGGGGGCAGGCCCAGTACTTC. This rearrangement joins TRBV6-5 to TRBJ2-5; 9 nucleotides match TRBD2. J lost 9 bases, V lost 7 bases, and 9 bases had no gene match. This CDR3 contains 13 residues. CDR1 is MNHEY, CDR2 SVGAGI, per germline.

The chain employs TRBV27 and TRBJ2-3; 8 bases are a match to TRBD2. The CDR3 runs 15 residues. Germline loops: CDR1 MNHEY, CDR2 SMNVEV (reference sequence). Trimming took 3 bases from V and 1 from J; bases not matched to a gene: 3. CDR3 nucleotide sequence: TGTGCCAGCAGTTTCGCGGGGGGCCGCACAGATACGCAGTATTTT. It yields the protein CASSFAGGRTDTQYF.

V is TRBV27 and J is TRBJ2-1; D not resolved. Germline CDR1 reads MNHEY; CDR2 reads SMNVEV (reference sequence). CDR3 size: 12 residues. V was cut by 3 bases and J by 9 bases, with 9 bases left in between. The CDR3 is CASSFSRTEQFF. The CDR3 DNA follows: TGTGCCAGCAGTTTTTCAAGGACTGAGCAGTTCTTC.

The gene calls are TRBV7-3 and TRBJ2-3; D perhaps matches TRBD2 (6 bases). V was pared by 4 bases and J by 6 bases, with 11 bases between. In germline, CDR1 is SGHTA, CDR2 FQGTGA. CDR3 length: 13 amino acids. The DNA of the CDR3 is TGTGCCAGCAGCTCGCGGGGAGCGGATACGCAGTATTTT. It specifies CASSSRGADTQYF. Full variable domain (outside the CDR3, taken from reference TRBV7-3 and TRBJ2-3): GAGVSQTPSNKVTEKGKYVELRCDPISGHTALYWYRQSLGQGPEFLIYFQGTGAADDSGLPNDRFFAVRPEGSVSTLKIQRTERGDSAVYLCASSSRGADTQYFGPGTRLTVL.

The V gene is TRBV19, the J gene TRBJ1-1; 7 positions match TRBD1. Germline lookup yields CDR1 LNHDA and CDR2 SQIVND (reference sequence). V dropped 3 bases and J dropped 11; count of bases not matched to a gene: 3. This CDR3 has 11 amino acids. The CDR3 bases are TGTGCCAGTAGTATCAGGGGGTACGCTTTCTTT. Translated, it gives CASSIRGYAFF.

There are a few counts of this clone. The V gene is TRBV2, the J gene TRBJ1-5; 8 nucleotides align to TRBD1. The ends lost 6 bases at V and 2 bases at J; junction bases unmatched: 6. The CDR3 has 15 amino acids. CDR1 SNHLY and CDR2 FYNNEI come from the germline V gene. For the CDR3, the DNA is TGTGCCAGCAGATTGGACAGGGTTGGCAATCAGCCCCAGCATTTT. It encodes CASRLDRVGNQPQHF.

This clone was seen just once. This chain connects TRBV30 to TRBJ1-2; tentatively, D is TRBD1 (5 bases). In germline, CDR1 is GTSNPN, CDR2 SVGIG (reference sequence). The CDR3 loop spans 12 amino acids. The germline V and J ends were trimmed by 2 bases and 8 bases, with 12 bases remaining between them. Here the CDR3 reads CAWSTGGWGYTF. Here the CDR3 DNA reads TGTGCCTGGAGTACGGGGGGATGGGGCTACACCTTC.

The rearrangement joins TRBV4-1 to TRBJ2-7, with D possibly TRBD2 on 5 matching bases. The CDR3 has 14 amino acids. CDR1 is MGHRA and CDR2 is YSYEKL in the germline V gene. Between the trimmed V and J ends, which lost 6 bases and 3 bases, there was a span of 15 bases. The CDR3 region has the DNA TGCGCCAGCAGGGAAGCGGTTTCGGGCTACGAGCAGTACTTC. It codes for CASREAVSGYEQYF.

The CDR3 nucleotides are TGTGCCAGCAGCTTTCAGGGGGGAGGGGGCCCACTGTATGGCTACACCTTC. This encodes CASSFQGGGGPLYGYTF. The rearrangement links TRBV5-4 to TRBJ1-2; 7 bases are a match to TRBD1. The CDR3 has 17 amino acids. Germline CDR1 reads SGHNT; CDR2 reads YYREEE (reference sequence). The J segment lost 5 bases and the V segment lost 2 bases, leaving 15 bases of the junction unmatched.

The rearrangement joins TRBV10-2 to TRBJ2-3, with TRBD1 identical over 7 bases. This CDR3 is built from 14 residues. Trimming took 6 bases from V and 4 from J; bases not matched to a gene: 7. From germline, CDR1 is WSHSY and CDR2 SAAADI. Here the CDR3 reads CASRDRQGPDTQYF. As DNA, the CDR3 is TGCGCCAGCAGGGACCGACAGGGTCCAGATACGCAGTATTTT.

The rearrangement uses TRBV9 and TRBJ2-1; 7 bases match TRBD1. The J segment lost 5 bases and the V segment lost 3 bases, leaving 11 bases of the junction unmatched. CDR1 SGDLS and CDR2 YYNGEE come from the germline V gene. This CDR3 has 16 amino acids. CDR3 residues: CASSGKAGTANNEQFF. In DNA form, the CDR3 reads TGTGCCAGCAGCGGTAAAGCCGGGACAGCTAACAATGAGCAGTTCTTC.

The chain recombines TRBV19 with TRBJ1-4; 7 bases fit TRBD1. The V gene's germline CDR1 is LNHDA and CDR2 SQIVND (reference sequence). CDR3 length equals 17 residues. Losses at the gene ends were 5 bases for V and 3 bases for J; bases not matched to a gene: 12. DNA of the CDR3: TGTGCCAGTAGTGTATGGGACAGTATTGGTTCTAATGAAAAACTGTTTTTT. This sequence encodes CASSVWDSIGSNEKLFF.

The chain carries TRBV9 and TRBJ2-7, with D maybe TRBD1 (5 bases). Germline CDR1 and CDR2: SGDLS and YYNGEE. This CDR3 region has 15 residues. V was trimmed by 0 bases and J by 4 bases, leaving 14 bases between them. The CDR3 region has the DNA TGTGCCAGCAGCGTAGCTGCACAAGGGGTTTACGAGCAGTACTTC. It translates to CASSVAAQGVYEQYF.

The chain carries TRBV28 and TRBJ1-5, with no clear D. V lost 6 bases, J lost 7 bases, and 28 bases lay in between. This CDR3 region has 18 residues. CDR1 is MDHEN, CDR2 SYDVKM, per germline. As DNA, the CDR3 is TGTGCCAGCAGCCCCGACCGGGAGGCAAAAAAACCTACCCAGCCCCAGCATTTT. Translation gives CASSPDREAKKPTQPQHF.

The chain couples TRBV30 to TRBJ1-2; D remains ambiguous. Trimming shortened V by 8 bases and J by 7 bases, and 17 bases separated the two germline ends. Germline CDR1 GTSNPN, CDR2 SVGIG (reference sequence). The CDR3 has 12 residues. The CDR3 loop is CAGESLLGGYTF. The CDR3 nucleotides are TGTGCCGGAGAGAGCCTCCTCGGTGGCTACACCTTC.

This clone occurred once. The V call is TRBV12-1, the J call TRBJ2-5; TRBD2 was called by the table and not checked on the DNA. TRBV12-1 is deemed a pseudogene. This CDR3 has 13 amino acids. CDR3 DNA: TGTGCCAGCAGCCATCTTCCCGGAGAGACCCAGTACTTC. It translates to CASSHLPGETQYF.

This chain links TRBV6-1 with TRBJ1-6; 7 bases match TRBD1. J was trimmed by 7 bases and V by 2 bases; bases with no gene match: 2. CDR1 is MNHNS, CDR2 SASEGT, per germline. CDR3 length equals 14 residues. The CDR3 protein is CASSETDRNSPLHF. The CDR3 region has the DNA TGTGCCAGCAGTGAAACGGACAGGAATTCACCCCTCCACTTT.

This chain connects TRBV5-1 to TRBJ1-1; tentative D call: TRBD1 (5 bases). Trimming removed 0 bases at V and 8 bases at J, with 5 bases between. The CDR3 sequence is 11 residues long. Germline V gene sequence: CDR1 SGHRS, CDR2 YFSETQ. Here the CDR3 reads CASSLGTEAFF. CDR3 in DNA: TGCGCCAGCAGCTTGGGGACAGAAGCTTTCTTT.

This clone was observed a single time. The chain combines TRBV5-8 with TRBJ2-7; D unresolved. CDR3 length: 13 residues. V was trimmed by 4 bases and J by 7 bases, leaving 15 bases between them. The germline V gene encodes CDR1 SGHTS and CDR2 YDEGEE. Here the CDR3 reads CASSISGRREQYF. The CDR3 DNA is TGTGCCAGCAGCATCTCGGGCCGTCGGGAGCAGTACTTC.